This T cell receptor (beta chain) was sequenced in a study of shared clonotypes between healthy human individuals. Study-wide background: Three CD4 naive, three CD4 memory, two CD8 naive and one CD8 memory plate were used per donor.

Clones were sequenced by immunoSEQ multiplex PCR, and TCRdb holds only the in-frame ones, with some missing. The sample yields about 980,000 clones, around three quarters seen once. Trimming removed 5 bases from V and 6 bases from J, with 11 bases in between. CDR3 length equals 14 residues. Germline loops: CDR1 MNHNS, CDR2 SASEGT. What was sequenced was memory CD4+ T cells sorted from blood. Subset noted: CD45RA-negative fraction. The sequence derives from a man aged 18 to 29 in good health. V gene TRBV6-1 combines with J gene TRBJ1-6, with TRBD1 as a possible D gene (5 bases). Here the CDR3 reads CASSPGTANSPLHF. The CDR3 DNA reads TGTGCCAGCAGTCCGGGGACGGCTAATTCACCCCTCCACTTT.